This entry describes one T cell receptor beta chain. The antigen remains unidentified. Oncomine TCR Beta short-read sequencing was applied to DNA from cultured CD4+ T cells. Cultured CD4+ T cells were the source of extracted genomic DNA. TCRdb reprocessed the PCR reads with MiXCR, giving one entry per CDR3 protein. Among about 14,000 distinct CDR3 sequences listed, roughly a third were seen once. This record belongs to a study of vaccination and CD4 T cells after COVID-19. Study context: Every participant was given two doses of BNT162b2 or mRNA-1273 vaccine. At a median approximately 99 days (range 35 to 161) after diagnosis, post-COVID samples were drawn.

Overall study results and limits: Spike mono-reactive clones accounted for 304 of the 307 vaccine-specific clones found in convalescent patients.

Treatment specified: approximately 11-day PBMC culture with coronavirus spike peptide pools or control peptides (ViraFEST assay). The sequence was obtained from a human donor who had recovered from COVID-19. The specimen comprised CD4+ T cells from blood, cultured in vitro, sampled after SARS-CoV-2 vaccination.

CDR3 nucleotide sequence: TGTGCCAGCAGTTTATCCCCGGTCGGGGTTAGGACTGAAGCTTTCTTT. Translated, it gives CASSLSPVGVRTEAFF. The V gene is TRBV28, the J gene TRBJ1-1; D ambiguous. This CDR3 is 16 amino acids long. Germline CDR1 reads MDHEN; CDR2 reads SYDVKM. The V end was cut by 1 base, the J end by 5 bases, with 17 bases between.